Below, 6 T cell receptor beta chains from the same sample are listed, as sequenced in a study of T cell responses to AZD1222 COVID-19 vaccine. The method was immunoSEQ multiplex PCR; TCRdb's version includes in-frame clones alone and lacks a portion of them. The table shows 150,000 or so clones, with about 90% occurring only once. The sequencing used peripheral blood, collected 28 days after the second AZD1222 dose. Receptor source: an adult who received the AZD1222 COVID-19 vaccine.

The genes are TRBV28 and TRBJ1-3, with D uncertain. Deletions cut 7 bases from V and 0 bases from J, with 7 bases between. CDR3 size: 13 residues. Germline loops: CDR1 MDHEN, CDR2 SYDVKM. CDR3 sequence: CASTTSSGNTIYF. The CDR3, as DNA: TGTGCCAGCACAACAAGCTCTGGAAACACCATATATTTT.

The chain carries TRBV19 and TRBJ2-1; 13 bases are a match to TRBD2. CDR3 length: 14 residues. Germline-derived CDR1 and CDR2 are LNHDA and SQIVND (reference sequence). The V segment lost 6 bases and the J segment 6 bases; nucleotides outside the gene matches: 2. CDR3: CASRLAGGLNEQFF. CDR3 coding DNA: TGTGCCAGTAGACTAGCGGGGGGGCTCAATGAGCAGTTCTTC. The complete variable domain, with remaining parts taken from reference TRBV19 and TRBJ2-1, reads DGGITQSPKYLFRKEGQNVTLSCEQNLNHDAMYWYRQDPGQGLRLIYYSQIVNDFQKGDIAEGYSVSREKKESFPLTVTSAQKNPTAFYLCASRLAGGLNEQFFGPGTRLTVL.

The gene calls are TRBV30 and TRBJ1-4; D gene ambiguous. This CDR3 is built from 12 residues. Trimming took 3 bases from V and 6 from J, leaving 8 bases between them. Per the germline V gene, CDR1 is GTSNPN and CDR2 is SVGIG (reference sequence). The CDR3 sequence is CAWRGAHEKLFF. For the CDR3, the DNA is TGTGCCTGGAGGGGCGCACATGAAAAACTGTTTTTT.

This chain joins TRBV27 and TRBJ2-6; 9 bases are shared with TRBD1. The CDR3 covers 20 residues. Looked up from germline, CDR1 is MNHEY and CDR2 is SMNVEV (reference sequence). V was clipped by 6 bases and J by 0 bases; unmatched bases: 15. The CDR3 is CASRDLRTGDPTSGANVLTF. Here the CDR3 DNA reads TGTGCCAGCAGAGACCTCAGGACAGGGGACCCCACCTCTGGGGCCAACGTCCTGACTTTC.

This clone occurred once. Additional DNA sequences in this sample encode the identical CDR3. The chain employs TRBV3-1 (or the pseudogene TRBV3-2) and TRBJ1-5; no definite D call. Germline CDR1 reads LGHDT; CDR2 reads YNNKEL (reference sequence). CDR3 size: 14 residues. With 2 bases removed from V and 0 bases from J, the gap between germline ends came to 5 bases. CDR3 region: CASSQTGSNQPQHF. The CDR3 DNA follows: TGTGCCAGCAGCCAAACTGGTAGCAATCAGCCCCAGCATTTT.

The chain links TRBV9 to TRBJ2-5; 11 bases agree with TRBD2. V trimming: 0 bases; J trimming: 5 bases; junction bases outside the gene matches: 0. CDR1 is SGDLS and CDR2 is YYNGEE in the germline V gene. The CDR3 runs 14 residues. The CDR3 is CASSVASGGETQYF. The CDR3 nucleotides are TGTGCCAGCAGCGTAGCTAGCGGGGGGGAGACCCAGTACTTC.